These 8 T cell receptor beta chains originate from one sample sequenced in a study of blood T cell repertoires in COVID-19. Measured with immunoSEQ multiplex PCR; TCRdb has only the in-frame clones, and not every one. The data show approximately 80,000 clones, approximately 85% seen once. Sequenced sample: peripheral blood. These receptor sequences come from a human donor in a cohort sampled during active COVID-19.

The CDR3 DNA is TGTGCCAGCAGCCCTGGCCTGGGCCCCTTCGCAGATACGCAGTATTTT. It specifies CASSPGLGPFADTQYF. The V and J genes are TRBV7-3 and TRBJ2-3; D not certain. This CDR3 is 16 amino acids long. The germline CDR1 and CDR2 sequences are SGHTA and FQGTGA. V lost 5 bases and J lost 4, with 19 bases in between.

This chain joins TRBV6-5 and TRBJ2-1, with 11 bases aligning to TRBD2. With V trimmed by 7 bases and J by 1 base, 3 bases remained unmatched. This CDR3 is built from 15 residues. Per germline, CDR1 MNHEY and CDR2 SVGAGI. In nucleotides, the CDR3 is TGTGCCAGCACCTTAGCGGGGGGGTCCTACAATGAGCAGTTCTTC. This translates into CASTLAGGSYNEQFF.

CDR3 nucleotides: TGTGCCAGCAGTGAAGCAGGGACAGATAACTATGGCTACACCTTC. It yields the protein CASSEAGTDNYGYTF. The rearrangement links TRBV2 to TRBJ1-2; 7 bases are a match to TRBD1. The germline V gene encodes CDR1 SNHLY and CDR2 FYNNEI. Germline trimming cut 0 bases from V and 1 base from J; bases unmatched to any gene: 2. This CDR3 has 15 residues.

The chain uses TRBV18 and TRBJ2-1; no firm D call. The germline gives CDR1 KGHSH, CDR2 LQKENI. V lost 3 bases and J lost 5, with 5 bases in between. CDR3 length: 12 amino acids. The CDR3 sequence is CASSPNNNEQFF. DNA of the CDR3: TGTGCCAGCTCACCTAATAACAATGAGCAGTTCTTC.

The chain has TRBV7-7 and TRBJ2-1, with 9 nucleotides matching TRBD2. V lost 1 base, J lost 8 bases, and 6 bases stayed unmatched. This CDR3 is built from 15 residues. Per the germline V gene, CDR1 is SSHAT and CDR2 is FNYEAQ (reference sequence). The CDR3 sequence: CASSLGRGGLYEQFF. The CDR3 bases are TGTGCCAGCAGCTTAGGGCGGGGGGGCCTTTATGAGCAGTTCTTC.

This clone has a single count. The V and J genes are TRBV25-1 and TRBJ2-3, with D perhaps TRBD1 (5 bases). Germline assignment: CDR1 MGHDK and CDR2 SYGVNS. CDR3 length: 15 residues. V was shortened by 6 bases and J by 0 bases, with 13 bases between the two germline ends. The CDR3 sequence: CASSGDRSSTDTQYF. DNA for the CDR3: TGTGCCAGCAGCGGAGACAGATCTAGCACAGATACGCAGTATTTT. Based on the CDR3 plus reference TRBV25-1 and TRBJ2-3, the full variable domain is EADIYQTPRYLVIGTGKKITLECSQTMGHDKMYWYQQDPGMELHLIHYSYGVNSTEKGDLSSESTVSRIRTEHFPLTLESARPSHTSQYLCASSGDRSSTDTQYFGPGTRLTVL.

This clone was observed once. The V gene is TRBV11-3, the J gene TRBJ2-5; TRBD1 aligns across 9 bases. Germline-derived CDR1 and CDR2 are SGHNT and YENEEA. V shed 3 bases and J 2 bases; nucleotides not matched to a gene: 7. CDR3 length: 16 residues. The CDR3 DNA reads TGTGCCAGCAGCTTGACAGGGGGAAGACGGCAAGAGACCCAGTACTTC. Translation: CASSLTGGRRQETQYF.

The CDR3 spells CASSERELYEQYF. The CDR3 region has the DNA TGTGCCAGCAGTGAAAGGGAGCTTTACGAGCAGTACTTC. The genes are TRBV6-1 and TRBJ2-7, with a tentative D call TRBD2 (5 bases). The CDR3 is 13 amino acids. Germline V gene data show CDR1 as MNHNS and CDR2 as SASEGT. V was pared by 2 bases and J by 4 bases, with 9 bases between.